This passage covers 18 T cell receptor beta chains from one sample sequenced in a study of shared clonotypes between healthy human individuals. Data came from immunoSEQ multiplex PCR; TCRdb stores just in-frame clones and leaves some out. The sample holds roughly 2.5 million clones, roughly nine tenths seen once. The sequencing input was naive CD4+ T cells sorted from blood. Regarding subset: CD45RA+ positively selected. These receptors all stem from a man aged 18-30 years in good health.

The chain has TRBV5-4 and TRBJ2-3; maybe TRBD1 (5 bases). The CDR3 has 14 amino acids. Trimming pared 5 bases from V and 4 bases from J, leaving 14 bases between. The V gene's germline CDR1 is SGHNT and CDR2 YYREEE (reference sequence). The CDR3 region is CASSIGAASDTQYF. The CDR3 DNA sequence: TGTGCCAGCAGTATTGGGGCAGCTTCAGATACGCAGTATTTT.

This clone was picked up one time. V is TRBV19 and J is TRBJ2-6; D is perhaps TRBD1 (7 bases). CDR3 length equals 19 residues. Germline V gives CDR1 LNHDA, CDR2 SQIVND (reference sequence). V was shortened by 3 bases and J by 2 bases, with 20 bases between the two germline ends. The CDR3 protein is CASSIPRPGGNTGANVLTF. The DNA of the CDR3 is TGTGCCAGTAGTATCCCCCGGCCAGGGGGGAATACTGGGGCCAACGTCCTGACTTTC.

The chain links TRBV5-4 to TRBJ1-5, with D tentatively TRBD1 (5 bases). V gave up 0 bases and J gave up 7 bases, with 14 bases separating them. The V gene's germline CDR1 is SGHNT and CDR2 YYREEE (reference sequence). The CDR3 contains 15 residues. Here the CDR3 reads CASSLDRLGDQPQHF. In DNA form, the CDR3 reads TGTGCCAGCAGCTTGGACAGGCTGGGAGACCAGCCCCAGCATTTT.

The chain couples TRBV2 to TRBJ1-1; TRBD1 might be the D (6 bases). The CDR3 is made up of 13 amino acids. The V end was cut by 5 bases, the J end by 1 base, with 8 bases between. The V gene's germline CDR1 is SNHLY and CDR2 FYNNEI. The CDR3, as DNA: TGTGCCAGCAGTAAAGGGGGGAACACTGAAGCTTTCTTT. This gives the protein CASSKGGNTEAFF.

V gene TRBV30 combines with J gene TRBJ1-6; 9 positions match TRBD1. The trim removed 8 bases at V and 13 bases at J, leaving 12 bases unmatched. The CDR3 loop spans 13 amino acids. Germline V gives CDR1 GTSNPN, CDR2 SVGIG (reference sequence). The DNA of the CDR3 is TGTGCCGCAGAGGGACAGGGTTCTCCTCCCCTCCACTTT. Amino acid sequence: CAAEGQGSPPLHF.

The genes are TRBV30 and TRBJ1-3; D is uncertain. The length of the CDR3 is 13 residues. Germline assignment: CDR1 GTSNPN and CDR2 SVGIG (reference sequence). Trimming left V 3 bases short and J 0 bases short, with 6 bases between. CDR3 bases: TGTGCCTGGAGGATCCGCTCTGGAAACACCATATATTTT. Translating gives CAWRIRSGNTIYF.

V gene TRBV19 combines with J gene TRBJ1-6; weak D call: TRBD1 (5 bases). V was trimmed by 6 bases and J by 10 bases, leaving 13 bases between them. The germline V gene encodes CDR1 LNHDA and CDR2 SQIVND (reference sequence). The length of the CDR3 is 13 residues. CDR3: CASRSGEGSPLHF. CDR3 in DNA: TGTGCCAGTAGATCCGGGGAGGGGTCACCCCTCCACTTT.

The rearrangement links TRBV18 to TRBJ2-3; no clear D. Germline V lookup: CDR1 KGHSH, CDR2 LQKENI. The CDR3 sequence is 14 residues long. The V end lost 2 bases, the J end lost 2 bases, and 8 bases lay between the germline ends. The CDR3 protein is CASSPAFPTDTQYF. The CDR3, as DNA: TGTGCCAGCTCACCAGCCTTTCCCACAGATACGCAGTATTTT.

V is TRBV19 and J is TRBJ1-6, with TRBD1 matching 9 bases. V gave up 5 bases and J gave up 9 bases; unmatched junction bases: 8. This CDR3 contains 15 residues. Germline lookup yields CDR1 LNHDA and CDR2 SQIVND (reference sequence). For the CDR3, the DNA is TGTGCCAGTAGTCCGTGGACAGGGGTTTCTTCACCCCTCCACTTT. Translation: CASSPWTGVSSPLHF. Complete variable domain (other parts from reference TRBV19 and TRBJ1-6): DGGITQSPKYLFRKEGQNVTLSCEQNLNHDAMYWYRQDPGQGLRLIYYSQIVNDFQKGDIAEGYSVSREKKESFPLTVTSAQKNPTAFYLCASSPWTGVSSPLHFGNGTRLTVT.

This clone came up a few times. The sample carries other DNA sequences with the same CDR3. The V call is TRBV18, the J call TRBJ1-1, with no clear D. Germline V gene sequence: CDR1 KGHSH, CDR2 LQKENI. The V end lost 3 bases, the J end lost 4 bases, and 6 bases lay between the germline ends. The CDR3 contains 12 residues. The CDR3, as DNA: TGTGCCAGCTCACCTGGCAGCACTGAAGCTTTCTTT. This sequence encodes CASSPGSTEAFF. Looking up the rest from reference TRBV18 and TRBJ1-1 gives the full variable domain: NAGVMQNPRHLVRRRGQEARLRCSPMKGHSHVYWYRQLPEEGLKFMVYLQKENIIDESGMPKERFSAEFPKEGPSILRIQQVVRGDSAAYFCASSPGSTEAFFGQGTRLTVV.

The chain recombines TRBV5-4 with TRBJ2-7, with 11 nucleotides matching TRBD1. The CDR3 loop spans 15 amino acids. Germline V gene sequence: CDR1 SGHNT, CDR2 YYREEE (reference sequence). With 4 bases clipped from V and 5 bases from J, the junction kept 8 bases outside the gene matches. Here the CDR3 DNA reads TGTGCCAGCAGCCGACCGGGACAGGGGGTTGACGAGCAGTACTTC. Its translation: CASSRPGQGVDEQYF.

The chain uses TRBV6-6 and TRBJ1-5, with D possibly being TRBD1 (5 bases). The CDR3 is made up of 15 amino acids. The germline CDR1 and CDR2 sequences are MNHNY and SVGAGI (reference sequence). Deletions cut 7 bases from V and 4 bases from J, with 17 bases between. CDR3 loop: CASKSGGVINQPQHF. Written as DNA, the CDR3 is TGTGCCAGCAAGAGCGGAGGGGTCATAAATCAGCCCCAGCATTTT.

In nucleotides, the CDR3 is TGTGCCAGCTCACTCTCCCAGGGGTCCTATGGCTACACCTTC. It encodes CASSLSQGSYGYTF. The V gene is TRBV6-6, the J gene TRBJ1-2; a weak D match, TRBD1 (6 bases). Trimming cost V 8 bases and J 4 bases, with 17 bases left between them. The germline V gene has CDR1 MNHNY and CDR2 SVGAGI (reference sequence). The CDR3 covers 14 residues.

The V and J genes are TRBV19 and TRBJ2-7, with 7 bases that match TRBD2. J gave up 2 bases and V 1 base, and 5 bases lay outside the gene matches. CDR1 is LNHDA, CDR2 SQIVND, per germline (reference sequence). The CDR3 covers 15 residues. CDR3 bases: TGTGCCAGTAGTATAGCGGGAGGAACACCCTACGAGCAGTACTTC. Translated: CASSIAGGTPYEQYF.

The chain is built from TRBV5-4 and TRBJ1-3; D is undetermined. The CDR3 is made up of 16 amino acids. V lost 4 bases, J lost 4 bases, and 18 bases lay in between. CDR1 and CDR2 from the germline V gene are SGHNT and YYREEE (reference sequence). CDR3 nucleotide sequence: TGTGCCAGCAGCCGCAACCCGACGGGGATGGGAAACACCATATATTTT. This encodes CASSRNPTGMGNTIYF.

V gene TRBV11-2 combines with J gene TRBJ2-6; D assignment may be TRBD1 or TRBD2 (6 bases each). The germline V gene has CDR1 SGHAT and CDR2 FQNNGV. V was cut by 5 bases and J by 0 bases, with 14 bases left in between. The CDR3 is 17 residues long. CDR3 coding DNA: TGTGCCAGCAGCGGGGGGCGTTGGTCCTCTGGGGCCAACGTCCTGACTTTC. This translates into CASSGGRWSSGANVLTF.

This clone was detected a few times. V gene TRBV5-1 combines with J gene TRBJ1-1; possible D gene TRBD1, 6 bases. This CDR3 is built from 16 residues. Trimming removed 0 bases from V and 1 base from J, with 13 bases in between. Germline V gives CDR1 SGHRS, CDR2 YFSETQ. The CDR3 spells CASSLVSPQGNTEAFF. The CDR3 DNA sequence: TGCGCCAGCAGCTTGGTCTCTCCACAGGGGAACACTGAAGCTTTCTTT.

CDR3 coding DNA: TGTGCCATCCAGGGTAGTTACACCGGGGAGCTGTTTTTT. This translates into CAIQGSYTGELFF. This chain links TRBV10-3 with TRBJ2-2; a weak D match, TRBD1 (5 bases). This CDR3 contains 13 residues. Deletions cut 8 bases from V and 3 bases from J, with 10 bases between. Germline V gene lookup returns CDR1 ENHRY and CDR2 SYGVKD.